This T cell receptor beta chain derives from a study of blood T cell repertoires in COVID-19. Per the study methods: Amplification with reference gene primers provided the estimates of nucleated cell counts. Repertoires were generated with immunoSEQ multiplex PCR, while TCRdb's copy carries only in-frame clones and drops some. That table is the source of V, J and clone size, and D and trimming were worked out from the DNA. Here the sample spans tens of thousands of clones, around four fifths being singletons. The TCR comes from a man in his sixties or seventies with acute or convalescent COVID-19. Sequences were obtained from peripheral blood.

This CDR3 is CATTTWGSEETQYF. CDR3 bases: TGTGCCACAACGACGTGGGGCAGTGAAGAGACCCAGTACTTC. The chain has TRBV15 and TRBJ2-5; D may be TRBD1 (5 bases). Germline V lookup: CDR1 LNHNV, CDR2 YYDKDF (reference sequence). The length of the CDR3 is 14 residues. V gave up 9 bases and J gave up 3 bases, with 17 bases separating them.